These 29 T cell receptor beta chains came from one sample sequenced in a study of cytomegalovirus exposure and HLA in healthy donors. PCR amplification relied on 60 Vbeta primers (plus 13 Jbeta primers). TCRdb's table, derived via immunoSEQ multiplex PCR, lists solely in-frame clones and lacks some. The sample lists about 170,000 clones, over 70% seen once, with 2.5% to 4% in the top ten. Sequencing was performed on PBMCs. These receptors originate from a female donor in good health and CMV-seronegative.

Remarks on this clone: Its ends do not fully match the called genes, so a read error is possible. The V and J genes are TRBV28 and TRBJ2-6; weak D call: TRBD1 (5 bases). The CDR3 spans 18 residues. Germline V gene lookup returns CDR1 MDHEN and CDR2 SYDVKM. The CDR3 region has the DNA TGTGCCAGCAGTTTCCCCATGGACCCCCTCTCTGGGGCCGACGTCCTGACTTTC. Its protein product is CASSFPMDPLSGADVLTF.

The rearrangement joins TRBV29-1 to TRBJ1-4; 7 bases are a match to TRBD1. The CDR3 totals 13 residues. Unmatched junction bases numbered 4, after V lost 4 bases and J lost 5 bases. The germline gives CDR1 SQVTM, CDR2 ANQGSEA. For the CDR3, the DNA is TGCAGCGTTGCGACAGGGATGAATGAAAAACTGTTTTTT. Residues: CSVATGMNEKLFF.

The chain combines TRBV19 with TRBJ1-1; a weak D match, TRBD1 (6 bases). The germline gives CDR1 LNHDA, CDR2 SQIVND (reference sequence). The CDR3 length is 14 residues. V was trimmed by 3 bases and J by 1 base, leaving 9 bases between them. The CDR3 reads CASSIGGENTEAFF. The CDR3, as DNA: TGTGCCAGTAGTATTGGGGGCGAGAACACTGAAGCTTTCTTT.

The V call is TRBV7-9, the J call TRBJ2-7; 12 nucleotides align to TRBD2. The CDR3 loop spans 15 amino acids. V lost 3 bases to trimming and J lost 3 bases; unmatched junction nucleotides: 3. Germline lookup yields CDR1 SEHNR and CDR2 FQNEAQ (reference sequence). The CDR3 loop is CASSFGLAGNYEQYF. CDR3 DNA sequence: TGTGCCAGCAGCTTCGGACTAGCGGGAAACTACGAGCAGTACTTC.

This clone showed up just once. Here the CDR3 reads CALQTGETQYF. The CDR3 coding sequence is TGTGCCTTACAGACAGGGGAGACCCAGTACTTC. The chain recombines TRBV6-1 with TRBJ2-5, with 7 bases lining up with TRBD1. CDR1 is MNHNS and CDR2 is SASEGT in the germline V gene. The trim removed 11 bases at V and 5 bases at J, leaving 5 bases unmatched. There are 11 residues in the CDR3.

The rearrangement uses TRBV28 and TRBJ2-1; 7 nucleotides line up with TRBD2. This CDR3 spans 16 amino acids. Unmatched junction bases numbered 8, after V lost 6 bases and J lost 0 bases. Per germline, CDR1 MDHEN and CDR2 SYDVKM. The DNA for the CDR3 is TGTGCCAGCAGCTTTACTAGCGAAAGCTCCTACAATGAGCAGTTCTTC. Its translation is CASSFTSESSYNEQFF.

The V and J genes are TRBV7-2 and TRBJ2-1; 7 positions agree with TRBD2. Germline V CDR1 and CDR2: SGHTA, FQGNSA. V shed 6 bases, J shed 3 bases, and the junction held 11 bases outside the gene matches. The CDR3 is 16 residues long. The chain's CDR3 is CASRSKSGADYNEQFF. In nucleotides, the CDR3 is TGTGCCAGCAGGTCGAAAAGCGGGGCAGACTACAATGAGCAGTTCTTC.

This sequence joins TRBV27 and TRBJ1-2; D gene ambiguous. The length of the CDR3 is 13 residues. CDR1 and CDR2 from the germline V gene are MNHEY and SMNVEV (reference sequence). V was shortened by 3 bases and J by 2 bases, with 7 bases between the two germline ends. CDR3 nucleotide sequence: TGTGCCAGCAGTTTGACATCGAACTATGGCTACACCTTC. The encoded protein is CASSLTSNYGYTF.

J is TRBJ2-2 and V is TRBV7-8; tentative D call: TRBD1 (5 bases). This CDR3 has 17 amino acids. Germline V gene sequence: CDR1 SGHVS, CDR2 FQNEAQ. The V and J ends lost 5 bases and 1 base respectively, with 17 bases between them. As DNA, the CDR3 is TGTGCCAGCAGCCGAATTTACCCCCAGGGGAACACCGGGGAGCTGTTTTTT. Translation gives CASSRIYPQGNTGELFF. Using reference TRBV7-8 and TRBJ2-2 for the parts outside the CDR3, the full variable domain is GAGVSQSPRYKVAKRGQDVALRCDPISGHVSLFWYQQALGQGPEFLTYFQNEAQLDKSGLPSDRFFAERPEGSVSTLKIQRTQQEDSAVYLCASSRIYPQGNTGELFFGEGSRLTVL.

The V gene is TRBV15, the J gene TRBJ1-1, with D perhaps matching TRBD1 (6 bases). CDR1 is LNHNV and CDR2 is YYDKDF in the germline V gene (reference sequence). This CDR3 has 12 residues. Trimming took 3 bases from V and 4 from J, leaving 6 bases between them. The CDR3 nucleotides read TGTGCCACCAGCAGCAGGGGCACTGAAGCTTTCTTT. Amino acid sequence: CATSSRGTEAFF.

This clone was seen only a few times. The rearrangement joins TRBV30 to TRBJ1-1, with 10 positions matching TRBD1. This CDR3 is built from 13 residues. Germline V lookup: CDR1 GTSNPN, CDR2 SVGIG (reference sequence). V lost 4 bases, J lost 5 bases, and 4 bases stayed unmatched. CDR3: CAWTGTGVTEAFF. CDR3 bases: TGTGCCTGGACCGGGACAGGGGTTACTGAAGCTTTCTTT.

J is TRBJ2-5 and V is TRBV18; possible D gene TRBD2, 6 bases. This CDR3 spans 14 amino acids. Germline CDR1 reads KGHSH; CDR2 reads LQKENI. The V and J ends lost 1 base and 0 bases respectively, with 6 bases between them. The CDR3 sequence is CASSPRLDQETQYF. The CDR3 DNA follows: TGTGCCAGCTCACCACGACTAGACCAAGAGACCCAGTACTTC.

The J gene is TRBJ1-1, the V gene TRBV9; possible D gene TRBD1, 5 bases. V shed 3 bases and J shed 1 base, with 13 bases lying between them. The CDR3 contains 15 residues. Germline lookup yields CDR1 SGDLS and CDR2 YYNGEE. CDR3 DNA: TGTGCCAGCAGCGGAAATGGACAAAAGAACACTGAAGCTTTCTTT. Its translation is CASSGNGQKNTEAFF.

The chain employs TRBV27 and TRBJ1-4, with 7 nucleotides matching TRBD1. The CDR3 loop spans 14 amino acids. Trimming at V came to 5 bases and at J to 6 bases, leaving 6 bases not matched to a gene. CDR1 and CDR2 (germline): MNHEY, SMNVEV (reference sequence). The CDR3 bases are TGTGCCAGCAGTCTACAGGGGTTAGATGAAAAACTGTTTTTT. It encodes CASSLQGLDEKLFF.

The chain uses TRBV2 and TRBJ2-3; TRBD2 agrees at 9 bases. The V gene's germline CDR1 is SNHLY and CDR2 FYNNEI. This CDR3 has 15 amino acids. Trimming removed 4 bases from V and 7 bases from J; junction bases left unmatched: 9. Written as DNA, the CDR3 is TGTGCCAGCAGTGTGGGGCGGGGGGGCGGAAATACGCAGTATTTT. Encoded protein: CASSVGRGGGNTQYF.

CDR3 amino acids: CASRGQGAGTEAFF. The CDR3 DNA sequence: TGTGCCAGTCGCGGGCAGGGGGCGGGCACTGAAGCTTTCTTT. This chain connects TRBV6-5 to TRBJ1-1, with 8 bases matching TRBD1. Per the germline V gene, CDR1 is MNHEY and CDR2 is SVGAGI. There are 14 residues in the CDR3. With 9 bases clipped from V and 4 bases from J, the junction kept 10 bases outside the gene matches.

Comment on this clone: Different DNA sequences within this sample yield the same CDR3. V usage is TRBV7-3 and J usage is TRBJ2-1, with D possibly TRBD2 on 7 matching bases. Germline V gives CDR1 SGHTA, CDR2 FQGTGA. The V gene lost 2 bases and the J gene lost 4 bases, with 12 bases spanning the gap. The CDR3 extends over 15 amino acids. The DNA of the CDR3 is TGTGCCAGCAGCTTAGGGGGGGGCCAATACAATGAGCAGTTCTTC. Translation: CASSLGGGQYNEQFF.

As DNA, the CDR3 is TGCGCCAGCAGTGATCGGCGGGAGCTCACAGATACGCAGTATTTT. It yields the protein CASSDRRELTDTQYF. This sequence joins TRBV10-1 and TRBJ2-3; TRBD2 aligns across 7 bases. This CDR3 is 15 amino acids long. V shed 3 bases and J 2 bases; nucleotides not matched to a gene: 5. Germline CDR1 reads WNHNN; CDR2 reads SYGVQD (reference sequence).

V is TRBV7-9 and J is TRBJ1-1; D gene unclear. CDR3 length: 14 residues. The ends were cut back, 1 base at V and 0 bases at J, with 6 bases in the middle. CDR1 SEHNR and CDR2 FQNEAQ come from the germline V gene (reference sequence). The CDR3 DNA sequence: TGTGCCAGCAGCTTAGGGACTTTGAACACTGAAGCTTTCTTT. This encodes CASSLGTLNTEAFF.

This sequence joins TRBV7-2 and TRBJ2-3; 8 bases map to TRBD2. From germline, CDR1 is SGHTA and CDR2 FQGNSA. With V trimmed by 3 bases and J by 3 bases, 5 bases remained unmatched. The CDR3 is 15 amino acids. CDR3 DNA: TGTGCCAGCAGCTTGATAGCGGGACTGACAGATACGCAGTATTTT. Protein sequence: CASSLIAGLTDTQYF.

The table lists this clone with a count of one. Other DNA sequences within the sample encode an identical CDR3. The genes are TRBV28 and TRBJ2-5; 7 positions agree with TRBD2. This CDR3 is 16 amino acids long. J gave up 5 bases and V 2 bases, and 11 bases lay outside the gene matches. CDR1 is MDHEN, CDR2 SYDVKM, per germline. The CDR3 spells CASSLNQRGPRETQYF. In DNA form, the CDR3 reads TGTGCCAGCAGTTTAAACCAGCGGGGTCCTAGGGAGACCCAGTACTTC.

The chain employs TRBV11-2 and TRBJ2-7, with 11 bases identical to TRBD1. V shed 1 base, J shed 0 bases, and the junction held 5 bases outside the gene matches. Germline values: CDR1 SGHAT, CDR2 FQNNGV. The CDR3 extends over 17 amino acids. As DNA, the CDR3 is TGTGCCAGCAGCTTAGGGACAGGGGGCTTGACCTCCTACGAGCAGTACTTC. Its translation: CASSLGTGGLTSYEQYF.

The chain couples TRBV5-1 to TRBJ2-1; 10 positions match TRBD2. This CDR3 spans 16 amino acids. CDR1 and CDR2 (germline): SGHRS, YFSETQ. Trimming cost V 2 bases and J 5 bases; bases outside gene matches: 7. CDR3 in DNA: TGCGCCAGCAGCTTTTCTCTAGCGGGAGAAGACAATGAGCAGTTCTTC. Translation: CASSFSLAGEDNEQFF. The variable domain in full, with the rest retrieved from reference TRBV5-1 and TRBJ2-1, is KAGVTQTPRYLIKTRGQQVTLSCSPISGHRSVSWYQQTPGQGLQFLFEYFSETQRNKGNFPGRFSGRQFSNSRSEMNVSTLELGDSALYLCASSFSLAGEDNEQFFGPGTRLTVL.

This sequence joins TRBV27 and TRBJ2-1; a weak D match, TRBD2 (6 bases). Germline assignment: CDR1 MNHEY and CDR2 SMNVEV (reference sequence). The CDR3 extends over 15 amino acids. Trimming left V 0 bases short and J 9 bases short, with 15 bases between. In nucleotides, the CDR3 is TGTGCCAGCAGTTTATCGGGACTCCCCGACGGTGAGCAGTTCTTC. Protein product: CASSLSGLPDGEQFF.

This clone was recorded a few times. This sequence joins TRBV6-4 and TRBJ1-5; 7 bases map to TRBD1. This CDR3 region has 16 residues. Looked up from germline, CDR1 is MRHNA and CDR2 is SNTAGT. The ends lost 6 bases at V and 0 bases at J; junction bases unmatched: 8. In DNA, the CDR3 is TGTGCCAGCAGCATAAAGACAGGGACTAGCAATCAGCCCCAGCATTTT. Encoded protein: CASSIKTGTSNQPQHF.

The J gene is TRBJ2-7, the V gene TRBV10-2; 8 positions match TRBD2. CDR1 is WSHSY and CDR2 is SAAADI in the germline V gene. The CDR3 runs 15 residues. After removal of 7 bases from V and 5 bases from J, the junction contained 13 bases not matched to a gene. The CDR3 DNA is TGCGCCAGCACCCCCGGTCCAGCGGGAGCCAACGAGCAGTACTTC. The encoded protein is CASTPGPAGANEQYF.

This sequence joins TRBV19 and TRBJ1-1; D may be TRBD1 (6 bases). Germline loops: CDR1 LNHDA, CDR2 SQIVND (reference sequence). V lost 6 bases and J 7 bases, leaving 24 bases between the germline ends. This CDR3 spans 16 amino acids. CDR3 sequence: CASSTTWGGRLGEAFF. The DNA for the CDR3 is TGTGCCAGTAGCACCACGTGGGGGGGGCGTTTAGGTGAAGCTTTCTTT.

This clone turned up a few times. The chain employs TRBV9 and TRBJ2-1; the D gene is possibly TRBD2 (6 bases). The V end was cut by 2 bases, the J end by 8 bases, with 29 bases between. CDR3 length equals 19 residues. The V gene's germline CDR1 is SGDLS and CDR2 YYNGEE. As DNA, the CDR3 is TGTGCCAGCAGCGTTAGAGGGAGGAGGCGGGACTGGAGGGCCGATGAGCAGTTCTTC. This gives the protein CASSVRGRRRDWRADEQFF.

This chain uses TRBV10-3 with TRBJ2-1; no firm D call. CDR3 length: 17 residues. Germline-derived CDR1 and CDR2 are ENHRY and SYGVKD. Trimming removed 0 bases at V and 7 bases at J, with 19 bases between. CDR3 coding DNA: TGTGCCATCAGTGAGTCTGGTTCGTCGGCAGCGAGGAATGAGCAGTTCTTC. This translates into CAISESGSSAARNEQFF.